This T cell receptor (beta chain) was sequenced for a study of cytomegalovirus exposure and HLA in healthy donors. Germline assignment: CDR1 LNHDA and CDR2 SQIVND (reference sequence). Losses at the gene ends were 1 base for V and 10 bases for J; bases not matched to a gene: 4. The CDR3 has 13 residues. The PCR ran on 60 Vbeta and 13 Jbeta primers. This table comes from immunoSEQ multiplex PCR, and its TCRdb copy is limited to in-frame clones, with some not included. The data hold fewer than 110,000 clones, with 81% observed a single time. Sequences were obtained from PBMCs. The clonotype was recovered from a young man in good health and CMV-seronegative. The V call is TRBV19, the J call TRBJ1-1, with 9 bases matching TRBD1. The CDR3 region is CASSIVRTGAAFF. CDR3 bases: TGTGCCAGTAGTATAGTTAGGACAGGGGCAGCTTTCTTT.